The entry below describes one T cell receptor beta chain. Seattle patient enrollment occurred during active infection, with longitudinal follow-up thereafter. The data originate from a study of blood T cell repertoires in COVID-19. Study details: The samples span acute and convalescent COVID-19 from the United States, Italy and Spain. T cells, B-cell-depleted T cells, or PBMCs provided the cDNA or gDNA that served as material.

CDR3 length equals 15 residues. In germline, CDR1 is KGHSH, CDR2 LQKENI. V lost 3 bases, J lost 3 bases, and 12 bases lay in between. Authors' analysis steps: Reference gene primer amplification gave estimated nucleated cell counts. Libraries were prepared by immunoSEQ multiplex PCR; TCRdb keeps only in-frame clonotypes and omits some of them. The D gene and trimming were derived from the DNA, and the V and J assignments and clone size from that table. The data contain roughly 100,000 clones, around 88% of them singletons. The chain links TRBV18 to TRBJ1-5; D call uncertain. The specimen sequenced was peripheral blood. The clonotype originates from a man in his fifties or sixties with COVID-19, enrolled during active disease. The CDR3 nucleotides are TGTGCCAGCTCACCTGGGAGGGTGGCCAATCAGCCCCAGCATTTT. Its translation: CASSPGRVANQPQHF.